This T cell receptor beta chain was identified in a study of T cell repertoires in MIS-A myocarditis (dated by TCRdb to 2022 to 2024). As regards this clone: Its specific antigen is unknown. Qualities for individual bases were not recorded, and no much larger clone is one base off.

The QIAamp DNA FFPE kit was used to extract genomic DNA from formalin-fixed paraffin-embedded autopsy tissue. TCRbeta CDR3 regions were amplified with the immunoSEQ bias-controlled multiplex PCR and sequenced at high throughput. The source study handled its data this way. The immunoSEQ vendor pipeline collapsed and filtered CDR3 sequences to measure the abundance and frequency of each unique TCRbeta CDR3. CD-HIT clustered dominant CDR3 amino acid sequences with SARS-CoV-2-specific ImmuneCODE TCRbeta sequences at a 90% global sequence identity threshold. Clones with frequencies of 0.1 to 1 were classed as hyperexpanded, and 0.01 to 0.1 as large. The CDR3 amino acid sequences and the V and J gene assignments of the dominant clones were confirmed with MiXCR. The R stringdist package was used to compute Levenshtein distances between the patient clonotypes and the ImmuneCODE hits. TCRdb mirrors the immuneACCESS table, restricted to in-frame sequences. Some clones are absent from its copies; in checked studies, under half trace to an unresolved V gene, and the reason for the others is unknown. V, J and clone size are taken as reported in that table, and D and trimming were inferred from the DNA itself. The sample yields about 700 clones; 84% were counted once. The leading ten clones occupy more than 12% of the sample.

This sequence originates from a man aged 18 to 29 with fulminant myocarditis from multisystem inflammatory syndrome in adults (MIS-A) after COVID-19. The sample taken for sequencing was pericardium tissue obtained at autopsy. The cell subset or site label corresponds to: cardiac tissue sample (left or right ventricle, interventricular septum, or pericardium).

The CDR3 loop reads CASGTGDSGANVLTF. The DNA is as follows: TGTGCCAGTGGGACAGGGGACTCTGGGGCCAACGTCCTGACTTTC. The V and J segments used are TRBV19 and TRBJ2-6, with 10 middle bases fitting TRBD1. The germline V and J ends show losses of 8 bases and 0 bases respectively, and no gene match explains 1 base of the junction. The germline V gene (reference sequence) gives CDR1 as LNHDA and CDR2 as SQIVND. Counted from cysteine to phenylalanine, this CDR3 has 15 amino acids. CDR3 DNA only is kept here, 45 bases in frame from base 1.